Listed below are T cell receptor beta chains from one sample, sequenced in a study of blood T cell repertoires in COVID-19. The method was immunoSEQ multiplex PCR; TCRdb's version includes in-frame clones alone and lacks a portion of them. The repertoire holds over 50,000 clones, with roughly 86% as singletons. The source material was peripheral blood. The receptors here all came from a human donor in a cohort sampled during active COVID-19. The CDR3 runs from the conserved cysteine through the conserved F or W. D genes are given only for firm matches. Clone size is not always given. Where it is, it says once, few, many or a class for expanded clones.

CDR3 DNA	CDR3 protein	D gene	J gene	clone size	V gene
TGTGCCAGTAAAATGAGGGGGAGACGCACAGATACGCAGTATTTT	CASKMRGRRTDTQYF	.	TRBJ2-3	.	TRBV19
TGTGCCAGCAGCCAACAGGGGCTTAGCAATCAGCCCCAGCATTTT	CASSQQGLSNQPQHF	TRBD1	TRBJ1-5	.	TRBV7-2
TGTGCCAGCAGTTCCGTAGACAGGGGGCGCCTCGAGCAGTACTTC	CASSSVDRGRLEQYF	TRBD1	TRBJ2-7	.	TRBV6-2/TRBV6-3
TGTGCCAGCACATCGCAGGGGCGATCCTACAATGAGCAGTTCTTC	CASTSQGRSYNEQFF	.	TRBJ2-1	.	TRBV2
TGTGCCAGTAGGAGTGGACAGGGACACACTGAAGCTTTCTTT	CASRSGQGHTEAFF	TRBD1	TRBJ1-1	few	TRBV19
TGCGCCAGCATGCAGGGCCCTATGAACACTGAAGCTTTCTTT	CASMQGPMNTEAFF	.	TRBJ1-1	.	TRBV5-1
TGTGCCAGCAGCTTATCCGGACACTCTGGAAACACCATATATTTT	CASSLSGHSGNTIYF	.	TRBJ1-3	.	TRBV7-2
TGTGCCAGCAGTTTAATACGGCTAGCGGGAGGCGAGCAGTACTTC	CASSLIRLAGGEQYF	TRBD2	TRBJ2-7	.	TRBV27
TGTGCCAGCAGTTTACTAGCGGGAGGACGCGATACGCAGTATTTT	CASSLLAGGRDTQYF	TRBD2	TRBJ2-3	.	TRBV27
TGTGCCAGCAGCTTAGGCGGGACAGGGAATGGCTACACCTTC	CASSLGGTGNGYTF	TRBD1	TRBJ1-2	.	TRBV7-9
TGCAGCGTTGAAACGGGACAGGTAGCAGATACGCAGTATTTT	CSVETGQVADTQYF	TRBD1	TRBJ2-3	.	TRBV29-1